These 24 T cell receptor beta chains share one sample of origin, sequenced in a study of blood T cell repertoires in COVID-19. Clones were sequenced by immunoSEQ multiplex PCR, and TCRdb holds only the in-frame ones, with some missing. The sample consists of around 130,000 clones, more than 70% of them appearing once. The sequenced sample consisted of peripheral blood. The source of these receptors is a human donor in a cohort sampled during active COVID-19.

This sequence joins TRBV5-6 and TRBJ1-1; TRBD1 aligns across 7 bases. V lost 4 bases and J lost 3; bases outside the gene matches: 6. The CDR3 is 14 residues long. Germline V gives CDR1 SGHDT, CDR2 YYEEEE. CDR3 residues: CASSISGGDTEAFF. Here the CDR3 DNA reads TGTGCCAGCAGCATATCAGGGGGTGACACTGAAGCTTTCTTT.

The J gene is TRBJ1-5, the V gene TRBV6-1; D possibly corresponds to TRBD1 (6 bases). Germline loops: CDR1 MNHNS, CDR2 SASEGT. V was clipped by 3 bases and J by 4 bases, with 13 bases between them. The length of the CDR3 is 15 residues. The CDR3 here is CASSESRTGNQPQHF. The CDR3 DNA is TGTGCCAGCAGTGAGTCCAGAACAGGGAATCAGCCCCAGCATTTT.

The V gene is TRBV9, the J gene TRBJ2-2; 8 bases are a match to TRBD2. The CDR3 is 16 amino acids. In germline, CDR1 is SGDLS, CDR2 YYNGEE. The V segment lost 0 bases and the J segment 3 bases; nucleotides outside the gene matches: 4. The CDR3 nucleotides read TGTGCCAGCAGCGTAGATGGGACTAGGGACACCGGGGAGCTGTTTTTT. It yields the protein CASSVDGTRDTGELFF.

This clone was recorded once. V gene TRBV19 combines with J gene TRBJ1-5; D gene uncertain. The CDR3 consists of 16 residues. V was trimmed by 3 bases and J by 2 bases, leaving 14 bases between them. CDR1 is LNHDA and CDR2 is SQIVND in the germline V gene (reference sequence). The DNA of the CDR3 is TGTGCCAGTAGTATTTCGTGGACTAACGGCAATCAGCCCCAGCATTTT. It yields the protein CASSISWTNGNQPQHF.

The V and J genes are TRBV11-2 and TRBJ2-7; possibly TRBD1 for D (5 bases). Deletions cut 5 bases from V and 0 bases from J, with 14 bases between. This CDR3 comprises 15 residues. Germline V lookup: CDR1 SGHAT, CDR2 FQNNGV. The CDR3 here is CASSKLTGGSYEQYV. The CDR3 coding sequence is TGTGCCAGCAGCAAACTAACAGGCGGCTCCTACGAGCAGTACGTC.

This clone has only a few counts. CDR3 residues: CASSRDSQVAPDVGLDYGYTF. The CDR3 DNA is TGTGCCAGCAGTCGTGACAGCCAAGTAGCCCCCGACGTGGGTCTAGACTATGGCTACACCTTC. This chain connects TRBV7-7 to TRBJ1-2, with a possible D match to TRBD1 (5 bases). The CDR3 has 21 amino acids. CDR1 is SSHAT and CDR2 is FNYEAQ in the germline V gene (reference sequence). V was cut by 6 bases and J by 3 bases, with 35 bases left in between.

V gene TRBV5-4 combines with J gene TRBJ1-1; D is unclear. CDR1 SGHNT and CDR2 YYREEE come from the germline V gene (reference sequence). V lost 6 bases to trimming and J lost 6 bases, with 12 bases between them. The CDR3 is made up of 12 amino acids. CDR3 region: CASNPPGAEAFF. The DNA for the CDR3 is TGTGCCAGCAACCCCCCCGGGGCTGAAGCTTTCTTT.

The V call is TRBV7-2, the J call TRBJ2-7; tentatively, D is TRBD2 (5 bases). The CDR3 length is 13 residues. V was clipped by 1 base and J by 4 bases, with 8 bases between them. CDR1 is SGHTA and CDR2 is FQGNSA in the germline V gene. The CDR3 nucleotides read TGTGCCAGCAGCTTAGACGCGGGTTACGAGCAGTACGTC. Translation: CASSLDAGYEQYV.

This clone has more than one count but fewer than ten. The rearrangement uses TRBV5-1 and TRBJ1-1, with D uncertain. The CDR3 consists of 14 residues. V lost 0 bases and J 5 bases, leaving 11 bases between the germline ends. Germline V gene data show CDR1 as SGHRS and CDR2 as YFSETQ. The CDR3 nucleotides read TGCGCCAGCAGCTTGGTAGGCACGGAGACTGAAGCTTTCTTT. It encodes CASSLVGTETEAFF.

This clone was recorded once. The gene calls are TRBV5-1 and TRBJ1-3; D is uncertain. This CDR3 has 15 residues. Trimming pared 0 bases from V and 0 bases from J, leaving 7 bases between. Germline V gives CDR1 SGHRS, CDR2 YFSETQ. The CDR3 loop reads CASSLGGGSGNTIYF. CDR3 nucleotide sequence: TGCGCCAGCAGCTTGGGGGGAGGCTCTGGAAACACCATATATTTT.

CDR3 DNA sequence: TGCGCCAGCAGCTTGTCGGTTGGCACAGATACGCAGTATTTT. This gives the protein CASSLSVGTDTQYF. The chain uses TRBV5-1 and TRBJ2-3; D call uncertain. Trimming removed 1 base at V and 1 base at J, with 7 bases between. The CDR3 loop spans 14 amino acids. CDR1 is SGHRS, CDR2 YFSETQ, per germline. The complete variable domain, with remaining parts taken from reference TRBV5-1 and TRBJ2-3, reads KAGVTQTPRYLIKTRGQQVTLSCSPISGHRSVSWYQQTPGQGLQFLFEYFSETQRNKGNFPGRFSGRQFSNSRSEMNVSTLELGDSALYLCASSLSVGTDTQYFGPGTRLTVL.

This chain links TRBV3-1 (or the pseudogene TRBV3-2) with TRBJ2-7, with 7 nucleotides matching TRBD1. This CDR3 has 15 amino acids. V was clipped by 6 bases and J by 3 bases; unmatched bases: 11. The germline gives CDR1 LGHDT, CDR2 YNNKEL (reference sequence). The CDR3 sequence is CASSQRTGIIYEQYF. The CDR3 region has the DNA TGTGCCAGCAGTCAAAGGACAGGAATAATCTACGAGCAGTACTTC.

The CDR3 loop reads CASSSALPNYGYTF. CDR3 nucleotide sequence: TGTGCCAGTAGTAGTGCACTCCCTAACTATGGCTACACCTTC. The rearrangement joins TRBV19 to TRBJ1-2; D is unclear. Deletions cut 4 bases from V and 0 bases from J, with 9 bases between. This CDR3 has 14 residues. Germline CDR1 and CDR2: LNHDA and SQIVND (reference sequence).

J is TRBJ1-5 and V is TRBV19, with no clear D. Trimming removed 5 bases at V and 2 bases at J, with 16 bases between. Per germline, CDR1 LNHDA and CDR2 SQIVND (reference sequence). The CDR3 consists of 16 residues. CDR3 in amino acids: CASSARGSGGNQPQHF. DNA of the CDR3: TGTGCCAGTAGTGCCCGCGGGTCCGGGGGCAATCAGCCCCAGCATTTT.

This clone appeared a single time. The rearrangement joins TRBV9 to TRBJ2-1; TRBD1 matches at 8 bases. Unmatched junction bases numbered 1, after V lost 3 bases and J lost 2 bases. Per germline, CDR1 SGDLS and CDR2 YYNGEE. The CDR3 totals 14 residues. CDR3 nucleotide sequence: TGTGCCAGCAGCGGGACAGGGACCTACAATGAGCAGTTCTTC. This encodes CASSGTGTYNEQFF. Together with reference TRBV9 and TRBJ2-1, the CDR3 gives the full variable domain: DSGVTQTPKHLITATGQRVTLRCSPRSGDLSVYWYQQSLDQGLQFLIQYYNGEERAKGNILERFSAQQFPDLHSELNLSSLELGDSALYFCASSGTGTYNEQFFGPGTRLTVL.

This chain links TRBV5-1 with TRBJ2-3; 7 bases fit TRBD2. Germline V lookup: CDR1 SGHRS, CDR2 YFSETQ. V dropped 2 bases and J dropped 0; count of bases not matched to a gene: 3. The CDR3 has 15 amino acids. Written as DNA, the CDR3 is TGCGCCAGCAGCTTCGGTAGCGGGAGCACAGATACGCAGTATTTT. Translated: CASSFGSGSTDTQYF.

This clone appeared once. CDR3 sequence: CASSLPRLSEAFF. CDR3 coding DNA: TGTGCCAGCTCCCTCCCCCGACTGAGTGAAGCTTTCTTT. This chain links TRBV6-6 with TRBJ1-1; D not certain. CDR1 is MNHNY and CDR2 is SVGAGI in the germline V gene (reference sequence). This CDR3 region has 13 residues. The V gene lost 8 bases and the J gene lost 7 bases, with 17 bases spanning the gap.

This clone was recorded a few times. This chain joins TRBV7-9 and TRBJ1-5; 7 bases match TRBD1. The length of the CDR3 is 15 residues. The junction had 4 bases not matched to a gene; V was cut back by 4 bases and J by 1 base. CDR1 is SEHNR and CDR2 is FQNEAQ in the germline V gene (reference sequence). CDR3: CASSSTGVSNQPQHF. In DNA form, the CDR3 reads TGTGCCAGCAGCTCCACAGGGGTGAGCAATCAGCCCCAGCATTTT.

This clone is categorized as medium-sized. The rearrangement uses TRBV4-3 and TRBJ1-2; no clear D gene. Germline lookup yields CDR1 LGHNA and CDR2 YSLEER. V dropped 1 base and J dropped 2 bases, with 14 bases sitting between them. The CDR3 has 16 residues. The CDR3 reads CASSQVLARANYGYTF. Written as DNA, the CDR3 is TGCGCCAGCAGCCAAGTGTTGGCGAGGGCAAACTATGGCTACACCTTC.

The chain joins TRBV11-3 to TRBJ1-1; D uncertain. The length of the CDR3 is 12 residues. The germline gives CDR1 SGHNT, CDR2 YENEEA. V was cut by 6 bases and J by 5 bases, with 10 bases left in between. CDR3 sequence (DNA): TGTGCCAGCAGTAAAGAGGGAACTGAAGCTTTCTTT. Translated: CASSKEGTEAFF.

This chain links TRBV18 with TRBJ1-2; 9 bases agree with TRBD1. Germline V gene lookup returns CDR1 KGHSH and CDR2 LQKENI. The CDR3 sequence is 17 residues long. The J segment lost 8 bases and the V segment lost 6 bases, leaving 19 bases of the junction unmatched. The CDR3 coding sequence is TGTGCCAGCTCTGGGCCGGGACAGGGTGTTTCTCTGGGCGGCTACACCTTC. Its translation is CASSGPGQGVSLGGYTF.

This chain links TRBV4-3 with TRBJ2-1, with TRBD2 matching over 16 bases. The V gene's germline CDR1 is LGHNA and CDR2 YSLEER. V lost 0 bases and J lost 8; bases outside the gene matches: 4. CDR3 length: 17 amino acids. This CDR3 is CASSQDQGLAGGDEQFF. In DNA, the CDR3 is TGCGCCAGCAGCCAAGATCAGGGACTAGCGGGAGGGGATGAGCAGTTCTTC.

The chain joins TRBV27 to TRBJ1-1; tentatively, D is TRBD1 (5 bases). The CDR3 is 13 residues long. Germline-derived CDR1 and CDR2 are MNHEY and SMNVEV (reference sequence). Trimming took off 5 bases at V and 5 bases at J, with 12 bases between the two ends. The CDR3 bases are TGTGCCAGCAGTGTCAGGGTTTATACTGAAGCTTTCTTT. Amino acid sequence: CASSVRVYTEAFF.

This clone was detected a few times. The rearrangement links TRBV5-6 to TRBJ2-3; 14 bases align to TRBD2. The CDR3 spans 15 residues. V trimming: 3 bases; J trimming: 9 bases; junction bases outside the gene matches: 6. From germline, CDR1 is SGHDT and CDR2 YYEEEE. The DNA of the CDR3 is TGTGCCAGCAGCTCGGCGGGACTAGCGGGGGCAACGCAGTATTTT. Its translation is CASSSAGLAGATQYF.